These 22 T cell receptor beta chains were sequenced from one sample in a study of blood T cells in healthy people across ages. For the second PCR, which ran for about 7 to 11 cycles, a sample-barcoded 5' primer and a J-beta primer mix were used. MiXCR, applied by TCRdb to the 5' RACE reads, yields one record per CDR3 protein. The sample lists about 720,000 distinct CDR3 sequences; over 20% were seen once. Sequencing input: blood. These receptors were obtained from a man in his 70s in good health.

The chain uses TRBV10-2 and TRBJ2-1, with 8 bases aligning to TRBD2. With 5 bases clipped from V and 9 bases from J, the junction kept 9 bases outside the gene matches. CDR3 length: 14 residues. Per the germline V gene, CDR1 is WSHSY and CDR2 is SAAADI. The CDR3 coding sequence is TGCGCCAGCAGTCCTAGGCGGGGGGCTGGTGAGCAGTTCTTC. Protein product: CASSPRRGAGEQFF.

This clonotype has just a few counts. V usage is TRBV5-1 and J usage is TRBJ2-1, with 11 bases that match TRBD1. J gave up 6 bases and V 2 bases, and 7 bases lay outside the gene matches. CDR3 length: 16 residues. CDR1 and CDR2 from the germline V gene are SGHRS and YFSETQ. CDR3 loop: CASSFEGTGGSNEQFF. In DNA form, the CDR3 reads TGCGCCAGCAGCTTCGAGGGGACAGGGGGAAGCAATGAGCAGTTCTTC. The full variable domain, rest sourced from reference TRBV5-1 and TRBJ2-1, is KAGVTQTPRYLIKTRGQQVTLSCSPISGHRSVSWYQQTPGQGLQFLFEYFSETQRNKGNFPGRFSGRQFSNSRSEMNVSTLELGDSALYLCASSFEGTGGSNEQFFGPGTRLTVL.

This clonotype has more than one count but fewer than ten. The CDR3 loop reads CASMGLQGHEQYF. DNA of the CDR3: TGTGCCAGCATGGGACTACAGGGCCACGAGCAGTACTTC. The chain has TRBV7-9 and TRBJ2-7, with D possibly TRBD2 on 7 matching bases. The CDR3 contains 13 residues. The V gene's germline CDR1 is SEHNR and CDR2 FQNEAQ (reference sequence). The ends were cut back, 7 bases at V and 5 bases at J, with 15 bases in the middle.

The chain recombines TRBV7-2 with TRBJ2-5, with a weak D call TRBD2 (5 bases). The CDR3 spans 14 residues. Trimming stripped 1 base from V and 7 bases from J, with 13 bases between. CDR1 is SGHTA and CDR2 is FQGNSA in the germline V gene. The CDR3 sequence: CASSLVASEGTQYF. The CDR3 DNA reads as TGTGCCAGCAGCTTAGTAGCTTCTGAGGGGACCCAGTACTTC.

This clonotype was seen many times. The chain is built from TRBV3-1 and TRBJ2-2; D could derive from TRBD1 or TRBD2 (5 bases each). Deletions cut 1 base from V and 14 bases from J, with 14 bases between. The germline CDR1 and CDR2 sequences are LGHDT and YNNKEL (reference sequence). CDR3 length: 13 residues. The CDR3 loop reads CASSQVGVGKLFF. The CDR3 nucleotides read TGTGCCAGCAGCCAAGTGGGGGTCGGGAAACTGTTTTTT.

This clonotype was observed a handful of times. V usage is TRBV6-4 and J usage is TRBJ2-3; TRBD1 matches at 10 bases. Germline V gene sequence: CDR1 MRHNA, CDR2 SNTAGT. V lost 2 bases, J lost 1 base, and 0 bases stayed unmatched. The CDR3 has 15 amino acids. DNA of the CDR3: TGTGCCAGCAGTGACGGGACAGGGGGCACAGATACGCAGTATTTT. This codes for CASSDGTGGTDTQYF.

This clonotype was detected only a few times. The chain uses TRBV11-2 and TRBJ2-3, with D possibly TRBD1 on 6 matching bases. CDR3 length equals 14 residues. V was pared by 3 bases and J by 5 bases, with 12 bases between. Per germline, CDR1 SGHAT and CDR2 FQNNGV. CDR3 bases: TGTGCCAGCAGCTTGGGACATGGGGGAGATACGCAGTATTTT. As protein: CASSLGHGGDTQYF.

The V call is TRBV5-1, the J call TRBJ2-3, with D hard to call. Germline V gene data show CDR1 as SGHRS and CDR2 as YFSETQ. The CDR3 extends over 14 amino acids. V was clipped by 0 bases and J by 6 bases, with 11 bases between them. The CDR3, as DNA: TGCGCCAGCAGCTTGGAGGCCGGGTGGGATACGCAGTATTTT. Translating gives CASSLEAGWDTQYF.

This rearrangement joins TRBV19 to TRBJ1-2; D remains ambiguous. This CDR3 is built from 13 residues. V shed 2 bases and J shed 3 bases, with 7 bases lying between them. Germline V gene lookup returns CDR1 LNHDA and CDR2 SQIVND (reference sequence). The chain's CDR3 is CASSISRHYGYTF. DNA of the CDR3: TGTGCCAGTAGTATATCCAGGCACTATGGCTACACCTTC.

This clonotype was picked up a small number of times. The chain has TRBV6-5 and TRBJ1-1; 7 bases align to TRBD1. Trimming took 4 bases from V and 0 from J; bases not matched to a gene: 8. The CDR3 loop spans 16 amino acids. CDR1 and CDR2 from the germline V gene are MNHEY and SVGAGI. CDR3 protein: CASSWGQIPMNTEAFF. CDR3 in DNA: TGTGCCAGCAGTTGGGGACAGATTCCGATGAACACTGAAGCTTTCTTT.

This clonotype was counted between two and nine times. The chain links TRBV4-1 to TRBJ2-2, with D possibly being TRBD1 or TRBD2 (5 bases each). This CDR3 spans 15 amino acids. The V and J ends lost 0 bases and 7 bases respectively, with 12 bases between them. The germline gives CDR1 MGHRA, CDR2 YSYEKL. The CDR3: CASSQDLGVGGELFF. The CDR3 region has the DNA TGCGCCAGCAGCCAAGATCTGGGGGTTGGCGGGGAGCTGTTTTTT.

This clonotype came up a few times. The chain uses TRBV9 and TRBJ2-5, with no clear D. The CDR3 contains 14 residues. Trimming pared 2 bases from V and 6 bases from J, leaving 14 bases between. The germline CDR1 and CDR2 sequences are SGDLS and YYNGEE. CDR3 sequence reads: CASSVSANTQTQYF. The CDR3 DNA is TGTGCCAGCAGCGTTTCAGCGAACACTCAGACCCAGTACTTC.

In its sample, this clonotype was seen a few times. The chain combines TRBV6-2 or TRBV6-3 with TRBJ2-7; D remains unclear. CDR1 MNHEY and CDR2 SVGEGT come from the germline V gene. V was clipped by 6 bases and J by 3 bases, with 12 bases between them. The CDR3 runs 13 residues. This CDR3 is CASSLEYYYEQYV. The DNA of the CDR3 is TGTGCCAGCAGCCTCGAATACTACTACGAGCAGTACGTC.

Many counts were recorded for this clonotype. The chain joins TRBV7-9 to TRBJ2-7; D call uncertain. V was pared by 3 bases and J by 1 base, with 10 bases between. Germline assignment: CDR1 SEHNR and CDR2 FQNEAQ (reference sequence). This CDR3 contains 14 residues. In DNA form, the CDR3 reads TGTGCCAGCAGCTTGGCAGGATTATCCTACGAGCAGTACTTC. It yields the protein CASSLAGLSYEQYF.

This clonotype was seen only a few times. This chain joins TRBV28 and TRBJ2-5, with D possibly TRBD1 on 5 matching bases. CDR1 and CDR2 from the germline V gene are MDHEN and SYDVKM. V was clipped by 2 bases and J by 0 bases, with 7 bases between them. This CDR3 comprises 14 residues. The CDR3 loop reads CASSLIGDQETQYF. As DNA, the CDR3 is TGTGCCAGCAGTTTAATAGGGGACCAAGAGACCCAGTACTTC.

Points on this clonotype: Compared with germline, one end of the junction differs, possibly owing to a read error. This chain's CDR3 is CVSNQGARSYNSPLHF. The CDR3 DNA reads TGTGTCAGCAACCAAGGGGCCCGCTCCTATAATTCACCCCTCCACTTT. The J gene is TRBJ1-6, the V gene TRBV14, with a tentative D call TRBD1 (5 bases). Looked up from germline, CDR1 is SGHDN and CDR2 is FVKESK. The CDR3 spans 16 residues.

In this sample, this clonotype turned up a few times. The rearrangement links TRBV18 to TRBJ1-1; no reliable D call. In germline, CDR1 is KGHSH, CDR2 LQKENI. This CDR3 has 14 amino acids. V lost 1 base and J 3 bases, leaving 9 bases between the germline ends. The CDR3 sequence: CASSPRYGDTEAFF. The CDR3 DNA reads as TGTGCCAGCTCACCACGGTACGGGGACACTGAAGCTTTCTTT.

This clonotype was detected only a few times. CDR3 loop: CASRGQGTSGKLFF. CDR3 DNA: TGTGCCAGCAGAGGACAGGGGACTTCGGGAAAACTGTTTTTT. V usage is TRBV2 and J usage is TRBJ1-4, with 9 bases identical to TRBD1. The germline V gene has CDR1 SNHLY and CDR2 FYNNEI. The V segment lost 6 bases and the J segment 10 bases; nucleotides outside the gene matches: 9. The CDR3 is made up of 14 amino acids. The full variable domain, completed using reference TRBV2 and TRBJ1-4, is EPEVTQTPSHQVTQMGQEVILRCVPISNHLYFYWYRQILGQKVEFLVSFYNNEISEKSEIFDDQFSVERPDGSNFTLKIRSTKLEDSAMYFCASRGQGTSGKLFFGSGTQLSVL.

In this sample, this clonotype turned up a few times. The CDR3 is CSVRRQGTGNTIYF. CDR3 coding DNA: TGCAGCGTTCGCCGACAGGGGACTGGAAACACCATATATTTT. This rearrangement joins TRBV29-1 to TRBJ1-3, with 8 bases that match TRBD1. This CDR3 comprises 14 residues. V lost 5 bases and J lost 2; bases outside the gene matches: 5. From germline, CDR1 is SQVTM and CDR2 ANQGSEA. The full variable domain, rest sourced from reference TRBV29-1 and TRBJ1-3, is SAVISQKPSRDICQRGTSLTIQCQVDSQVTMMFWYRQQPGQSLTLIATANQGSEATYESGFVIDKFPISRPNLTFSTLTVSNMSPEDSSIYLCSVRRQGTGNTIYFGEGSWLTVV.

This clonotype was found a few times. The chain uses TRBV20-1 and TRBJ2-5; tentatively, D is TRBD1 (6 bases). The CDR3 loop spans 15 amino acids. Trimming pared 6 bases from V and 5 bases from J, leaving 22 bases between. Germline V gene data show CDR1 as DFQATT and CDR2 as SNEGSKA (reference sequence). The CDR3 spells CSAESRTGYGETQYF. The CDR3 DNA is TGCAGTGCGGAATCACGCACAGGGTATGGGGAGACCCAGTACTTC.

For the CDR3, the DNA is TGTGCCAGCAGCTTAGCGTTCTGGGACAGTAATCAGCCCCAGCATTTT. Translation gives CASSLAFWDSNQPQHF. The genes are TRBV7-2 and TRBJ1-5, with 7 bases identical to TRBD1. The CDR3 covers 16 residues. Trimming at V came to 0 bases and at J to 4 bases, leaving 6 bases not matched to a gene. Per germline, CDR1 SGHTA and CDR2 FQGNSA.

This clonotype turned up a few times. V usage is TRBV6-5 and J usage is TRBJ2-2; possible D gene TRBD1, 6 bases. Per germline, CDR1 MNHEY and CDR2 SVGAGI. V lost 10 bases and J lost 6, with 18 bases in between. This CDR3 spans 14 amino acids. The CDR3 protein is CATRGTGSAGELFF. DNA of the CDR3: TGTGCCACCAGGGGTACAGGCAGCGCCGGGGAGCTGTTTTTT.